This entry lists 2 T cell receptor beta chains sequenced from one sample in a study of T cell changes during pregnancy in multiple sclerosis. Measured with immunoSEQ multiplex PCR; TCRdb has only the in-frame clones, and not every one. The repertoire consists of 65,000 to 90,000 clones, with 85% to 95% occurring once and the leading ten covering 2.3%. The specimen comprised peripheral blood, sampled before pregnancy. These receptors were taken from a female donor with multiple sclerosis, enrolled in a pregnancy study.

The rearrangement joins TRBV18 to TRBJ2-5; TRBD2 might be the D (5 bases). V lost 3 bases, J lost 5 bases, and 19 bases lay in between. CDR1 and CDR2 from the germline V gene are KGHSH and LQKENI. The CDR3 length is 16 residues. CDR3 sequence reads: CASSPSIGVVVETQYF. The CDR3 region has the DNA TGTGCCAGCTCACCGTCGATCGGGGTTGTTGTGGAGACCCAGTACTTC. Using reference TRBV18 and TRBJ2-5 for the parts outside the CDR3, the full variable domain is NAGVMQNPRHLVRRRGQEARLRCSPMKGHSHVYWYRQLPEEGLKFMVYLQKENIIDESGMPKERFSAEFPKEGPSILRIQQVVRGDSAAYFCASSPSIGVVVETQYFGPGTRLLVL.

This clone has just one count. The chain uses TRBV14 and TRBJ2-7; the match to TRBD1 covers 8 bases. The V gene's germline CDR1 is SGHDN and CDR2 FVKESK. The ends lost 3 bases at V and 6 bases at J; junction bases unmatched: 4. The CDR3 extends over 13 amino acids. The chain's CDR3 is CASSQGQVSEQYF. CDR3 sequence (DNA): TGTGCCAGCAGCCAGGGACAGGTCTCCGAGCAGTACTTC.